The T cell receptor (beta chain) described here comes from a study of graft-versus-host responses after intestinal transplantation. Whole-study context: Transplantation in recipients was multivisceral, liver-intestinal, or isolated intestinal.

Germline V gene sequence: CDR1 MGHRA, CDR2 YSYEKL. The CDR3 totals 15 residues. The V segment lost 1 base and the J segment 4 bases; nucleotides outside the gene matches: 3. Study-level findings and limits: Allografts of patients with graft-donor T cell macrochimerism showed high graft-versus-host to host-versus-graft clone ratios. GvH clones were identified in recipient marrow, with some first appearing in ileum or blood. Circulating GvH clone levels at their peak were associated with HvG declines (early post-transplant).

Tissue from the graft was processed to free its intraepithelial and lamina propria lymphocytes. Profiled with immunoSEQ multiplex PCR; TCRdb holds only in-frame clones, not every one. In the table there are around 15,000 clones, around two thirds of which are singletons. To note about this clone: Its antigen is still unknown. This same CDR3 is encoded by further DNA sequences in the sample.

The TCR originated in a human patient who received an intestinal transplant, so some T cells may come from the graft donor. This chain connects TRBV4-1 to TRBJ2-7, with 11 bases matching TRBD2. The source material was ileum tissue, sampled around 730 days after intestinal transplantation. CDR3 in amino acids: CASSQVSGGAYEQYF. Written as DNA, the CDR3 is TGCGCCAGCAGCCAAGTTAGCGGGGGGGCTTACGAGCAGTACTTC.